The 13 T cell receptor beta chains below all came from one sample that was sequenced in a study of T cells in Graves' hyperthyroidism and ophthalmopathy. Amplification yielded TCR beta CDR3 regions, with RNA transcripts as the source. In the first-round RT-PCR of the TCR CDR3, the HTBI primer set was used. Each CDR3 protein is one row after TCRdb ran MiXCR on the multiplex PCR reads. The sample includes 200,000 or so distinct CDR3 sequences, about a sixth seen only once; the top ten take 53%. Material: blood. The receptor set was obtained from a woman in her 50s with Graves' hyperthyroidism.

This clonotype showed up many times. The J gene is TRBJ2-5, the V gene TRBV27; 7 bases line up with TRBD1. V lost 2 bases, J lost 4 bases, and 4 bases stayed unmatched. Germline values: CDR1 MNHEY, CDR2 SMNVEV (reference sequence). The CDR3 is 14 amino acids. CDR3 sequence: CASSLRAGGETQYF. The CDR3 nucleotides are TGTGCCAGCAGTTTACGGGCAGGGGGAGAGACCCAGTACTTC.

At least ten counts were recorded for this clonotype. The rearrangement joins TRBV28 to TRBJ2-3; D uncertain. The CDR3 runs 14 residues. Germline CDR1 and CDR2: MDHEN and SYDVKM. V lost 2 bases, J lost 1 base, and 7 bases lay in between. Here the CDR3 DNA reads TGTGCCAGCAGTTTACGGGTGCGCACAGATACGCAGTATTTT. It specifies CASSLRVRTDTQYF.

This chain uses TRBV6-4 with TRBJ1-5, with D uncertain. Germline CDR1 and CDR2: MRHNA and SNTAGT. Trimming stripped 3 bases from V and 7 bases from J, with 7 bases between. The CDR3 contains 12 residues. CDR3 sequence reads: CASSEVDQPQHF. CDR3 nucleotide sequence: TGTGCCAGCAGTGAAGTCGACCAGCCCCAGCATTTT.

This clonotype was recorded at least ten times. The chain joins TRBV10-1 to TRBJ2-1; no clear D. This CDR3 comprises 15 residues. Trimming took 3 bases from V and 0 from J, leaving 9 bases between them. Germline V gives CDR1 WNHNN, CDR2 SYGVQD (reference sequence). CDR3 nucleotides: TGCGCCAGCAGTGAAGGCCAACGCTCCTACAATGAGCAGTTCTTC. It yields the protein CASSEGQRSYNEQFF.

Only a few counts were recorded for this clonotype. This chain uses TRBV19 with TRBJ2-5; D is uncertain. This CDR3 contains 13 residues. V was pared by 4 bases and J by 5 bases, with 11 bases between. Germline V gene lookup returns CDR1 LNHDA and CDR2 SQIVND (reference sequence). CDR3 amino acids: CASSTGPAETQYF. Here the CDR3 DNA reads TGTGCCAGTAGTACAGGCCCAGCGGAGACCCAGTACTTC. The variable domain in full, completed from reference TRBV19 and TRBJ2-5, reads DGGITQSPKYLFRKEGQNVTLSCEQNLNHDAMYWYRQDPGQGLRLIYYSQIVNDFQKGDIAEGYSVSREKKESFPLTVTSAQKNPTAFYLCASSTGPAETQYFGPGTRLLVL.

Within the sample, this clonotype is medium-sized. This rearrangement joins TRBV10-3 to TRBJ2-7, with D tentatively TRBD1 (5 bases). V dropped 8 bases and J dropped 1 base, with 12 bases sitting between them. Germline CDR1 and CDR2: ENHRY and SYGVKD. The CDR3 extends over 13 amino acids. The CDR3 spells CAIGFNRSYEQYF. The CDR3 DNA reads as TGTGCCATCGGCTTTAACAGGTCCTACGAGCAGTACTTC.

This clonotype was counted at least ten times. This chain links TRBV12-3 or TRBV12-4 with TRBJ2-1, with D possibly being TRBD1 or TRBD2 (6 bases each). Trimming removed 5 bases at V and 3 bases at J, with 23 bases between. The CDR3 has 18 residues. The CDR3 coding sequence is TGTGCCAGCAGTACGGTGGGGGCGCGGGGAGAGGACTACAATGAGCAGTTCTTC. Residues: CASSTVGARGEDYNEQFF.

Many counts were recorded for this clonotype. The chain recombines TRBV6-1 with TRBJ1-5; 9 bases are a match to TRBD1. Trimming took 8 bases from V and 2 from J; bases not matched to a gene: 4. CDR1 MNHNS and CDR2 SASEGT come from the germline V gene. The CDR3 has 14 amino acids. The CDR3 protein is CASYRGLGNQPQHF. CDR3 in DNA: TGTGCCAGCTACAGGGGGCTTGGCAATCAGCCCCAGCATTTT.

In this sample, this clonotype turned up once. A much more abundant neighbour one base away suggests this may be a read error. The rearrangement links TRBV3-1 to TRBJ1-2; D is possibly TRBD1 (5 bases). Germline V gives CDR1 LGHDT, CDR2 YNNKEL (reference sequence). This CDR3 comprises 13 residues. The CDR3 bases are TGTGCCGGCAGCCAAGAGGCAGGGTATGGCTACACCTTC. This codes for CAGSQEAGYGYTF.

Note on this clonotype: Compared with germline, one end of the junction differs, possibly owing to a read error. V is TRBV27 and J is TRBJ1-5; TRBD1 matches at 7 bases. This CDR3 contains 14 residues. Germline lookup yields CDR1 MNHEY and CDR2 SMNVEV (reference sequence). Here the CDR3 reads CVSSLGTEGQPQHF. CDR3 DNA sequence: TGTGTCAGCAGTTTAGGGACAGAAGGGCAGCCCCAGCATTTT.

In its sample, this clonotype was seen many times. The chain recombines TRBV20-1 with TRBJ2-3, with D maybe TRBD1 (6 bases). This CDR3 contains 13 residues. V lost 6 bases and J 1 base, leaving 11 bases between the germline ends. From germline, CDR1 is DFQATT and CDR2 SNEGSKA (reference sequence). The CDR3 spells CSAWDTGTDTQYF. CDR3 DNA: TGCAGTGCGTGGGACACCGGCACAGATACGCAGTATTTT.

There are a few counts of this clonotype. CDR3 nucleotide sequence: TGTGCCAGCAGCCCGGGCCGAAACTATGGCTACACCTTC. It is translated as CASSPGRNYGYTF. The chain links TRBV6-1 to TRBJ1-2; D unresolved. CDR3 length equals 13 residues. V lost 6 bases and J lost 2, with 10 bases in between. The germline gives CDR1 MNHNS, CDR2 SASEGT.

This rearrangement joins TRBV28 to TRBJ2-7, with TRBD1 identical over 9 bases. The J segment lost 5 bases and the V segment lost 6 bases, leaving 14 bases of the junction unmatched. CDR1 MDHEN and CDR2 SYDVKM come from the germline V gene. The CDR3 covers 16 residues. CDR3 sequence: CASRPTYRGPLDEQYF. CDR3 bases: TGTGCCAGCAGACCAACCTACAGGGGGCCCCTCGACGAGCAGTACTTC.